The sequence of this T cell receptor (beta chain) was determined in a study of blood T cells in healthy people across ages. Isolating PBMCs gave at least 6 million of these cells per sample. For the second PCR, which ran for roughly 6 to 12 cycles, a sample-barcoded 5' primer and a J-beta primer mix were used. TCRdb re-derived calls from the 5' RACE reads in MiXCR, one entry per CDR3 protein. This table holds about 730,000 distinct CDR3 sequences, about 40% found once. The study, taken as a whole, reports: Aged donors had fewer naive CD4+ cells and lower diversity than long-lived donors.

This clonotype was observed a few times. No antigen is known for it. The CDR3 runs 14 residues. The germline gives CDR1 DFQATT, CDR2 SNEGSKA (reference sequence). With 4 bases clipped from V and 1 base from J, the junction kept 6 bases outside the gene matches. Sequenced sample: blood. The sequence derives from a woman in her fifties or sixties in good health. V gene TRBV20-1 combines with J gene TRBJ1-2, with 7 bases lining up with TRBD1. CDR3 nucleotides: TGCAGTGCTAACCCTACAGGGGATAACTATGGCTACACCTTC. Encoded protein: CSANPTGDNYGYTF.